This record concerns one T cell receptor beta chain sequence. Its target is unknown. The record originates from a study of post-analysis software for immune sequencing data. Study-level background: The disease courses covered relapsing-remitting, secondary progressive and progressive-relapsing multiple sclerosis.

This CDR3 is 13 amino acids long. Trimming left V 7 bases short and J 2 bases short, with 11 bases between. CDR1 LGHDT and CDR2 YNNKEL come from the germline V gene (reference sequence). Unique molecular identifiers tagged the TCR beta cDNA libraries. TCRdb independently ran MiXCR on the PCR reads; one entry per CDR3 protein. Among around 710,000 distinct CDR3 sequences listed, around 46% were seen once. General study results and limits: When the samples were clustered directly with F measure, those that had been prepared in the same batch showed strong co-clustering. Controls showed lower frequencies than patients for a handful of TRBV segments, and TRBV5-6, TRBV5-1 and TRBV20-1 were among these. Among multiple sclerosis patients, normalized Chao1 diversity was significantly below that of controls.

This receptor was obtained from a girl between 10 and 17 years old with multiple sclerosis. The sequencing input was blood. J is TRBJ1-1 and V is TRBV3-1; tentatively, D is TRBD1 (6 bases). The CDR3 is CASMDRLNTEAFF. CDR3 nucleotides: TGTGCCAGCATGGACAGACTAAACACTGAAGCTTTCTTT.